These 5 T cell receptor beta chains were sequenced from one sample in a study of blood T cells in healthy people across ages. Combining a sample-barcoded 5' primer with a J-beta primer mix, a second PCR ran for roughly 7 to 12 cycles. Using its own MiXCR run on the 5' RACE reads, TCRdb lists one record per CDR3 protein. The table lists about 680,000 distinct CDR3 sequences, 45% to 50% of them singletons, with about 32% in the top ten. Sequenced material: blood. Receptors were obtained from a woman aged 60-75 years in good health.

The chain combines TRBV7-2 with TRBJ2-7, with 12 nucleotides matching TRBD1. CDR3 size: 15 residues. Trimming took 5 bases from V and 7 from J; bases not matched to a gene: 9. Germline V gene data show CDR1 as SGHTA and CDR2 as FQGNSA. CDR3 nucleotides: TGTGCCAGCAGCGCAATCGGGACAGGGGGCAATGAGCAGTACTTC. It is translated as CASSAIGTGGNEQYF. Combining the CDR3 with reference TRBV7-2 and TRBJ2-7 gives the whole variable domain GAGVSQSPSNKVTEKGKDVELRCDPISGHTALYWYRQSLGQGLEFLIYFQGNSAPDKSGLPSDRFSAERTGGSVSTLTIQRTQQEDSAVYLCASSAIGTGGNEQYFGPGTRLTVT.

This clonotype was counted only a few times. V and J are TRBV18 and TRBJ2-3; D is undetermined. CDR3 length equals 15 residues. CDR1 and CDR2 from the germline V gene are KGHSH and LQKENI. Trimming shortened V by 3 bases and J by 2 bases, and 12 bases separated the two germline ends. CDR3 in amino acids: CASSPVPEFTDTQYF. The DNA of the CDR3 is TGTGCCAGCTCACCCGTACCTGAGTTCACAGATACGCAGTATTTT.

This rearrangement joins TRBV24-1 to TRBJ2-5; 8 nucleotides agree with TRBD2. J lost 5 bases, V lost 0 bases, and 10 bases had no gene match. Looked up from germline, CDR1 is KGHDR and CDR2 is SFDVKD. The CDR3 runs to 17 residues. The CDR3 nucleotides are TGTGCCACCAGTGATTTGGGGCTCGGCGGGAGGAAGGAGACCCAGTACTTC. This encodes CATSDLGLGGRKETQYF.

CDR3 sequence (DNA): TGTGCCAGCAGCCCCACCAGGACAGGGGGTAGAAATGAGCAGTTCTTC. Residues: CASSPTRTGGRNEQFF. This chain uses TRBV7-8 with TRBJ2-1; the match to TRBD1 covers 10 bases. The germline V gene encodes CDR1 SGHVS and CDR2 FQNEAQ. The CDR3 sequence is 16 residues long. With V trimmed by 5 bases and J by 7 bases, 11 bases remained unmatched.

This chain connects TRBV3-1 to TRBJ2-3; perhaps D is TRBD1 or TRBD2 (7 bases each). This CDR3 region has 17 residues. Germline V gives CDR1 LGHDT, CDR2 YNNKEL (reference sequence). V shed 1 base and J shed 1 base, with 15 bases lying between them. In nucleotides, the CDR3 is TGTGCCAGCAGCCAAGCAGGGGGAGGGACCCGCACAGATACGCAGTATTTT. Translating it yields CASSQAGGGTRTDTQYF.